Listed below are T cell receptor beta chains from one sample, sequenced in a study of T cell therapy after organ transplantation. Data came from immunoSEQ multiplex PCR; TCRdb stores just in-frame clones and leaves some out. There are fewer than 2,000 clones in the sample; 89% occur only once, and 44% lies in the top ten. These receptors have no known antigen. The specimen comprised CD8+ T cells from blood, sampled after autologous CMV-specific T cell therapy. These receptors came from a human patient who had received a solid organ transplant and had CMV disease. Some of these T cells may belong to the graft donor. Both conserved end residues are part of each CDR3. The order of the fields is V gene, clone size, D gene, J gene, CDR3 DNA, CDR3 protein. The D gene is left open where the match is weak. Rows give clone size only sometimes, using once, few, many, or a class for an expanded clone.

V: TRBV5-6
size: few
D: TRBD1
J: TRBJ2-7
DNA: TGTGCCAGCAGCTTGGGGACAGGAGTCTACGAGCAGTACTTC
CDR3: CASSLGTGVYEQYF

V: TRBV28
size: NA
D: NA
J: TRBJ2-7
DNA: TGTGCCAGCAGTTTAGGAGCCGGGGGGCAAGGGGCATGGGAGTACTTC
CDR3: CASSLGAGGQGAWEYF

V: TRBV5-4
size: NA
D: NA
J: TRBJ2-7
DNA: TGTGCCAGCACTCCCGAGGGGCGGCTCGAGCAGTACTTC
CDR3: CASTPEGRLEQYF

V: TRBV4-2
size: NA
D: NA
J: TRBJ1-1
DNA: TGTGCCAGCAGCCAAACCGGAATGGACACTGAAGCTTTCTTT
CDR3: CASSQTGMDTEAFF

V: TRBV5-1
size: NA
D: NA
J: TRBJ2-7
DNA: TGCGCCAGCAGCTTGGAAGTGGGTCTAGACGAGCAGTACTTC
CDR3: CASSLEVGLDEQYF

V: TRBV7-3
size: NA
D: NA
J: TRBJ2-3
DNA: TGTGCCAGCAGCACAGGGGATACGCAGTATTTT
CDR3: CASSTGDTQYF

V: TRBV4-3
size: NA
D: NA
J: TRBJ2-1
DNA: TGCGCCAGCAGCCAAGAGGACAACGACTACAATGAGCAGTTCTTC
CDR3: CASSQEDNDYNEQFF

V: TRBV4-3
size: NA
D: NA
J: TRBJ2-1
DNA: TGCGCCAGCAGCCAGAGAGTGGGCCCCTACAATGAGCAGTTCTTC
CDR3: CASSQRVGPYNEQFF

V: TRBV6-5
size: NA
D: NA
J: TRBJ2-7
DNA: TGTGCCAGCAGTTTGAAGGACAGCTCCTACGAGCAGTACTTC
CDR3: CASSLKDSSYEQYF

V: TRBV27
size: NA
D: NA
J: TRBJ1-2
DNA: TGTGCCAGCAGTTTATCCGCGTCCGGGGGGCTCTATGGCTACACCTTC
CDR3: CASSLSASGGLYGYTF

V: TRBV9
size: NA
D: NA
J: TRBJ2-7
DNA: TGTGCCAGCAGCGTAGGGGCAGAGGGTGCCTACGAGCAGTACTTC
CDR3: CASSVGAEGAYEQYF

V: TRBV9
size: NA
D: NA
J: TRBJ2-1
DNA: TGTGCCAGCAGCCCGAGCGTGGGCTTCGGCAATGAGCAGTTCTTC
CDR3: CASSPSVGFGNEQFF

V: TRBV10-3
size: NA
D: NA
J: TRBJ2-1
DNA: TGTGCCATCAGTGAGGGAAGCGCCGGAGAGCAGTTCTTC
CDR3: CAISEGSAGEQFF

V: TRBV27
size: NA
D: NA
J: TRBJ2-1
DNA: TGTGCCAGCAGTCATAACAGGTTCCATGAGCAGTTCTTC
CDR3: CASSHNRFHEQFF

V: TRBV7-8
size: NA
D: TRBD1
J: TRBJ1-5
DNA: TGTGCCAGCAGCTTAGGGGGCAGGGGGTATTATCAGCCCCAGCATTTT
CDR3: CASSLGGRGYYQPQHF

V: TRBV6-5
size: NA
D: TRBD1
J: TRBJ1-2
DNA: TGTGCCAGCAGTCCCGACAGGGAGGATGGCTACACCTTC
CDR3: CASSPDREDGYTF

V: TRBV27
size: NA
D: NA
J: TRBJ1-6
DNA: TGTGCCAGCAGTTTATTGGGAGGGGTAACCTATAATTCACCCCTCCACTTT
CDR3: CASSLLGGVTYNSPLHF

V: TRBV28
size: NA
D: NA
J: TRBJ1-1
DNA: TGTGCCAGCAGTTTAGGCGTAAACACTGAAGCTTTCTTT
CDR3: CASSLGVNTEAFF

V: TRBV7-9
size: NA
D: NA
J: TRBJ2-2
DNA: TGTGCCAGCAGCCCCGGGAATAGCGTCGGGGAGCTGTTTTTT
CDR3: CASSPGNSVGELFF

V: TRBV7-8
size: NA
D: NA
J: TRBJ2-5
DNA: TGTGCCAGCAGCTTAGCGTATAGGGGAGAAGAGACCCAGTACTTC
CDR3: CASSLAYRGEETQYF

V: TRBV5-6
size: NA
D: NA
J: TRBJ2-7
DNA: TGTGCCAGCACTCCCGAGGGGCGGCTCGAGCAGTACTTC
CDR3: CASTPEGRLEQYF

V: TRBV7-6
size: NA
D: NA
J: TRBJ2-7
DNA: TGTGCCAGCAGCTGGACGGGCGCTCCCTCCTACGAGCAGTACTTC
CDR3: CASSWTGAPSYEQYF

V: TRBV5-1
size: NA
D: NA
J: TRBJ2-1
DNA: TGCGCCAGCAGCTCTACAGGATACAATGAGCAGTTCTTC
CDR3: CASSSTGYNEQFF

V: TRBV4-1
size: NA
D: NA
J: TRBJ2-3
DNA: TGCGCCAGCAGCCAAGATTCAAGGCCGTCCTCTAGCACAGATACGCAGTATTTT
CDR3: CASSQDSRPSSSTDTQYF

V: TRBV5-6
size: NA
D: NA
J: TRBJ2-7
DNA: TGTGCCAGCAGCTTGGGAGGATACGAGCAGTACTTC
CDR3: CASSLGGYEQYF

V: TRBV7-9
size: NA
D: NA
J: TRBJ2-7
DNA: TGTGCCAGCAGCCCCGACGGGACCCGCGGCGAGCAGTACTTC
CDR3: CASSPDGTRGEQYF

V: TRBV6-5
size: NA
D: NA
J: TRBJ1-2
DNA: TGTGCCAGCAGTTACTCGGCAGGGTCTAACTATGGCTACACCTTC
CDR3: CASSYSAGSNYGYTF

V: TRBV9
size: once
D: NA
J: TRBJ1-1
DNA: TGTGCCAGCAGCGGGGACGGTCCTGACGCTTTCTTT
CDR3: CASSGDGPDAFF

V: TRBV7-2
size: NA
D: NA
J: TRBJ2-7
DNA: TGTGCCAGCAGCTTGGGAGAAAGCTCCTACGAGCAGTACTTC
CDR3: CASSLGESSYEQYF

V: TRBV7-9
size: NA
D: NA
J: TRBJ2-1
DNA: TGTGCCAGCAGCTCCTCACTAGAAGGGGGCTCCTACAATGAGCAGTTCTTC
CDR3: CASSSSLEGGSYNEQFF

V: TRBV4-3
size: NA
D: TRBD2
J: TRBJ2-3
DNA: TGCGCCAGCAGCCAAGCTAGCGGCCACACAGATACGCAGTATTTT
CDR3: CASSQASGHTDTQYF

V: TRBV27
size: NA
D: NA
J: TRBJ1-1
DNA: TGTGCCAGCAGCACAGGAAACACTGAAGCTTTCTTT
CDR3: CASSTGNTEAFF

V: TRBV28
size: NA
D: NA
J: TRBJ1-5
DNA: TGTGCCAGCAGTTTCCCCGGGCCTCGCCAGCCCCAGCATTTT
CDR3: CASSFPGPRQPQHF

V: TRBV9
size: NA
D: NA
J: TRBJ1-5
DNA: TGTGCCAGCAGCGTAGGTGGGCCAAATCAGCCCCAGCATTTT
CDR3: CASSVGGPNQPQHF

V: TRBV18
size: once
D: NA
J: TRBJ2-7
DNA: TGTGCCAGCTCACCCGACGGCAGCTACGAGCAGTACTTC
CDR3: CASSPDGSYEQYF

V: TRBV30
size: NA
D: TRBD1
J: TRBJ2-1
DNA: TGTGCCTGGAGCCTTGCCGACAGGGGGACGTACAATGAGCAGTTCTTC
CDR3: CAWSLADRGTYNEQFF

V: TRBV27
size: once
D: NA
J: TRBJ2-7
DNA: TGTGCCAGCAGTTTGAGTAGCGCCGGTGGCGAGCAGTACTTC
CDR3: CASSLSSAGGEQYF

V: TRBV7-2
size: NA
D: NA
J: TRBJ2-3
DNA: TGTGCCAGCAGCTTAGCGGCAGATACGCAGTATTTT
CDR3: CASSLAADTQYF

V: TRBV7-9
size: once
D: NA
J: TRBJ2-2
DNA: TGTGCCACCTTAGGCAGGGAGGCCACCGGGGAGCTGTTTTTT
CDR3: CATLGREATGELFF

V: TRBV5-6
size: large
D: NA
J: TRBJ2-2
DNA: TGTGCCAGCAGCCCCCTCGGCGGGGAGCTGTTTTTT
CDR3: CASSPLGGELFF

V: TRBV4-1
size: NA
D: TRBD2
J: TRBJ2-5
DNA: TGCGCCAGCAGCCAAGGGAGACTAGCGCACGATCAAGAGACCCAGTACTTC
CDR3: CASSQGRLAHDQETQYF

V: TRBV6-5
size: NA
D: NA
J: TRBJ2-7
DNA: TGTGCCAGCAGTTACAAACCAGCCTACGAGCAGTACTTC
CDR3: CASSYKPAYEQYF

V: TRBV5-6
size: NA
D: NA
J: TRBJ2-7
DNA: TGTGCCAGCAGCTTGGGTCCGATCGAGCAGTACTTC
CDR3: CASSLGPIEQYF

V: TRBV7-9
size: NA
D: NA
J: TRBJ1-1
DNA: TGTGCCAGCAGCTTAGGTGAGGGGATGAACACTGAAGCTTTCTTT
CDR3: CASSLGEGMNTEAFF

V: TRBV6-5
size: NA
D: TRBD1
J: TRBJ1-2
DNA: TGTGCCAGCAGTTTGGACAGGGAGGGCTATGGCTACACCTTC
CDR3: CASSLDREGYGYTF

V: TRBV6-5
size: NA
D: NA
J: TRBJ2-5
DNA: TGTGCCAGCAGTTACTTGATGGAGGAGACCCAGTACTTC
CDR3: CASSYLMEETQYF

V: TRBV4-3
size: NA
D: NA
J: TRBJ2-1
DNA: TGCGCCAGCAGCCAAGGGCAGGGGGGGTACAATGAGCAGTTCTTC
CDR3: CASSQGQGGYNEQFF

V: TRBV11-2
size: NA
D: TRBD2
J: TRBJ2-1
DNA: TGTGCCAGCAGCTTGGGAGCGGGACTGTTCTTC
CDR3: CASSLGAGLFF

V: TRBV2
size: large
D: TRBD1
J: TRBJ2-2
DNA: TGTGCCAGCATAGGTGTACGGGACAGTAACACCGGGGAGCTGTTTTTT
CDR3: CASIGVRDSNTGELFF

V: TRBV4-2
size: NA
D: NA
J: TRBJ1-1
DNA: TGTGCCAGCAGCCAAGAGGGGACGGGACTCATGAACACTGAAGCTTTCTTT
CDR3: CASSQEGTGLMNTEAFF

V: TRBV9
size: NA
D: TRBD1
J: TRBJ2-4
DNA: TGTGCCAGCAGCGTAAGTAGTATGGGACAGGAAAACATTCAGTACTTC
CDR3: CASSVSSMGQENIQYF

V: TRBV7-2
size: NA
D: NA
J: TRBJ2-2
DNA: TGTGCCAGCACCCAGTTGGGGGCATATGGCACCGGGGAGCTGTTTTTT
CDR3: CASTQLGAYGTGELFF

V: TRBV4-1
size: NA
D: TRBD1
J: TRBJ1-1
DNA: TGCGCCAGCAGCCTGGAGGGACAGGGGAACACTGAAGCTTTCTTT
CDR3: CASSLEGQGNTEAFF

V: TRBV29-1
size: NA
D: NA
J: TRBJ1-1
DNA: TGCAGCGTTGAAGGGCAGGGTTACACTGAAGCTTTCTTT
CDR3: CSVEGQGYTEAFF

V: TRBV27
size: few
D: TRBD1
J: TRBJ1-2
DNA: TGTGCCAGCAGTCCCAGGACAGGGGGCGAGTATGGAGATGGCTACACCTTC
CDR3: CASSPRTGGEYGDGYTF

V: TRBV27
size: NA
D: TRBD1
J: TRBJ2-7
DNA: TGTGCCAGCAGTTTTAAGGCAGGGGGCTACACTTACGAGCAGTACTTC
CDR3: CASSFKAGGYTYEQYF

V: TRBV7-9
size: NA
D: NA
J: TRBJ1-1
DNA: TGTGCCAGCGGCAGGGGCACTGAAGCTTTCTTT
CDR3: CASGRGTEAFF